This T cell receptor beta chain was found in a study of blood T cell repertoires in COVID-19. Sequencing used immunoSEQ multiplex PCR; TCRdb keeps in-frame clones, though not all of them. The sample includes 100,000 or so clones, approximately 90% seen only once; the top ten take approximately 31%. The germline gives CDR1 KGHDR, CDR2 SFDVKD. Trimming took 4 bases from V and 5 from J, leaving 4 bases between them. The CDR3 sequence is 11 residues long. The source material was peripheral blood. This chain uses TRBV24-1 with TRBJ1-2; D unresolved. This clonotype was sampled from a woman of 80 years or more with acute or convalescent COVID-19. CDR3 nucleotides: TGTGCCACCAGTGACCTTTATGGCTACACCTTC. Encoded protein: CATSDLYGYTF.